This TCR beta chain was identified in a study of cytomegalovirus exposure and HLA in healthy donors. This PCR relied on a set of 60 Vbeta primers and 13 Jbeta primers. Profiling relied on immunoSEQ multiplex PCR, and the TCRdb table lists in-frame clones only, not all of them. The sample holds approximately 160,000 clones; over 70% are singletons and the top ten take about 2.9%. Germline-derived CDR1 and CDR2 are SGDLS and YYNGEE. Trimming left V 4 bases short and J 0 bases short, with 23 bases between. The CDR3 covers 19 residues. Note on this clone: Its antigen remains unidentified.

Nominal health characterized the donors when sampled, though unrecorded immune exposures were likely. Study-level results: Researchers reported from a later analysis that most CMV-associated TCR beta chains appeared HLA-restricted. A likely sequencing artifact accounted for one observed cluster of highly shared sequence variants.

The J gene is TRBJ1-5, the V gene TRBV9; D is perhaps TRBD1 (6 bases). The sequence derives from a woman in her 50s in good health and CMV-seropositive. The sequenced sample consisted of PBMCs. The CDR3 here is CASSPPWRGPGYSNQPQHF. CDR3 DNA sequence: TGTGCCAGCAGCCCCCCCTGGCGGGGGCCGGGATATAGCAATCAGCCCCAGCATTTT.